This T cell receptor beta chain originates from a study of T cell responses to AZD1222 COVID-19 vaccine. This table comes from immunoSEQ multiplex PCR, and its TCRdb copy is limited to in-frame clones, with some not included. The table includes around 160,000 clones, roughly four fifths detected once. General observations from the study: Targets within unmutated variant regions were reportedly found for nearly half of spike-specific TCRs. Most donors were white British, females outnumbered males, and clonal diversity was possibly underestimated.

Germline CDR1 LNHDA, CDR2 SQIVND (reference sequence). The CDR3 runs 13 residues. Trimming stripped 7 bases from V and 4 bases from J, with 10 bases between. Notes on this clone: Its antigen is still unknown.

The chain recombines TRBV19 with TRBJ2-2; the D is unclear. The TCR comes from an adult in good health. Sequenced here: peripheral blood, sampled on day 0 of MenACWY control vaccination. The chain's CDR3 is CASKVGSTGELFF. Here the CDR3 DNA reads TGTGCCAGTAAGGTGGGTTCCACCGGGGAGCTGTTTTTT.